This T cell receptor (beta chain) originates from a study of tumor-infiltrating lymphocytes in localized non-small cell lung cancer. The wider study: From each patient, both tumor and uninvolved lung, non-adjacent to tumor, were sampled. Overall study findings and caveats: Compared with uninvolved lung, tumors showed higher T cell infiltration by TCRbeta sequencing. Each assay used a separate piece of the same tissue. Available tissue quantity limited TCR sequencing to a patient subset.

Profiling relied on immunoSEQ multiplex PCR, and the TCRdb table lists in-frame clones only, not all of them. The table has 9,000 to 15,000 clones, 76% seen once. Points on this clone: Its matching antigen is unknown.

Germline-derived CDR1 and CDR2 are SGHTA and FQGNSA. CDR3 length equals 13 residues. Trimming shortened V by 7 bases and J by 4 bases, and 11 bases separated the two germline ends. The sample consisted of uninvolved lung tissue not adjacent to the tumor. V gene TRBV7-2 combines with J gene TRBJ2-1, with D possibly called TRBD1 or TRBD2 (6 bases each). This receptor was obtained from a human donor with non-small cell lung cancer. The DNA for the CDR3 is TGTGCCAGCACCCCGGGGGCGTACAATGAGCAGTTCTTC. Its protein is CASTPGAYNEQFF.